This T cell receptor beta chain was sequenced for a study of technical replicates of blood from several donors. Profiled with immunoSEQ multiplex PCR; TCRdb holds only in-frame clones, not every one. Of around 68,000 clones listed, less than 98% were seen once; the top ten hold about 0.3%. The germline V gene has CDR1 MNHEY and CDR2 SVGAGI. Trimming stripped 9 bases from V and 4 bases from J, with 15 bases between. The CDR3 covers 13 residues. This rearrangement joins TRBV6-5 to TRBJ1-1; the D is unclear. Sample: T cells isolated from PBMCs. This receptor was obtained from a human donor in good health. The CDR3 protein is CASQRRRSTEAFF. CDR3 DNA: TGTGCCAGTCAGAGGCGGCGGAGCACTGAAGCTTTCTTT.